The rows below give T cell receptor beta chains drawn from one sample of a study of blood T cell repertoires in COVID-19. Profiled with immunoSEQ multiplex PCR; TCRdb holds only in-frame clones, not every one. The repertoire holds roughly 180,000 clones, with roughly 84% as singletons. Source material: peripheral blood. The receptors stem from a man older than 75 with COVID-19, enrolled during active disease. CDR3s leave out the opening cysteine and the closing phenylalanine or tryptophan. Clone size is not always given. Where it is, it says once, few, many or a class for expanded clones.

clone_size j_call v_call cdr3_aa
few TRBJ1-2 TRBV10-2 ASSVGQGEGYT
once TRBJ1-5 TRBV9 ASSSNSGQFQPQH
NA TRBJ1-2 TRBV19 ASLQGPFGYGYT
NA TRBJ2-7 TRBV9 ASSVESQGEAYEQY
NA TRBJ2-4 TRBV5-4 ASSPDTANIQY
NA TRBJ1-2 TRBV24-1 ATSDPGTGYGYT
NA TRBJ2-7 TRBV5-4 ASSGLAGGQY
NA TRBJ1-4 TRBV19 ASSQLNEKLF
few TRBJ1-2 TRBV2 ASRASGTGGYGYT
NA TRBJ1-5 TRBV2 ASSYPAARQPQH
NA TRBJ2-5 TRBV6-2/TRBV6-3 ASSTRRGDGETQY
NA TRBJ1-2 TRBV7-6 ASSFEQLYGYT
once TRBJ2-1 TRBV3-1/TRBV3-2 ASSQEGGGEQF
NA TRBJ1-2 TRBV4-3 ASSQDQGDGYT
NA TRBJ1-1 TRBV19 ASSIPGEIMNTEAF
NA TRBJ1-2 TRBV4-1 ASSQDPSGGVVGYT
NA TRBJ1-2 TRBV4-1 ASSQTTGFEGYT
NA TRBJ1-5 TRBV9 ASSGTFSNQPQH
NA TRBJ1-5 TRBV7-9 ASSIGTGNQPQH
NA TRBJ1-1 TRBV7-2 ASSFGDRRNTEAF
few TRBJ1-2 TRBV19 ASVPGGLSDYGYT
NA TRBJ2-3 TRBV7-8 ASSLEGADTQY
NA TRBJ1-1 TRBV20-1 SASELNWPGAF
NA TRBJ1-1 TRBV11-2 ASSLDRRGGPEAF
NA TRBJ1-2 TRBV7-3 ASSPDRVGIHGYT
NA TRBJ2-7 TRBV9 ASSPRGSSSYEQY
NA TRBJ1-1 TRBV2 ASGTANTEAF
NA TRBJ1-6 TRBV5-1 ASSLDQGSYNSPLH
once TRBJ2-1 TRBV5-6 ASSFGLAGGGEQF
NA TRBJ1-6 TRBV6-2/TRBV6-3 ASSYLPGQGENSPLH
NA TRBJ1-5 TRBV2 ASSRQGNQPQH
few TRBJ1-1 TRBV27 ASSIYRVGNTEAF
NA TRBJ1-1 TRBV3-1/TRBV3-2 ASSQLTRGRRGTEAF
NA TRBJ1-5 TRBV19 ASSIRDRASRMGEPQH
NA TRBJ2-2 TRBV7-2 ASSFYKNTGELF
few TRBJ1-2 TRBV6-5 ASTAWNYGYT
NA TRBJ2-5 TRBV5-1 ASSAGVGETQY
NA TRBJ1-2 TRBV10-3 AISHRDTGYT
NA TRBJ2-1 TRBV6-2/TRBV6-3 ASRPLADHYNEQF
NA TRBJ2-1 TRBV19 ASSNDRVGTYNEQF
NA TRBJ2-4 TRBV10-1 ASMPPANPYSSGKNIQY
NA TRBJ1-1 TRBV7-2 ASSPRQGREEAF
NA TRBJ1-3 TRBV7-3 ASSLTGSIGNTIY
NA TRBJ1-4 TRBV5-1 ASSRDRLNEKLF
NA TRBJ1-1 TRBV3-1/TRBV3-2 ASSTGLMNTEAF